These 18 T cell receptor beta chains were sequenced from one sample in a study of early T cells in non-severe SARS-CoV-2 infection. TCRdb redid the calling of the 5' RACE reads with MiXCR, one entry per CDR3 protein. Of approximately 89,000 distinct CDR3 sequences in the sample, roughly 13% were seen once. The specimen was whole blood. Source of these receptors: an adult who was a healthcare worker with PCR-confirmed SARS-CoV-2 infection or an uninfected control (not recorded which).

The V gene is TRBV29-1, the J gene TRBJ2-5; D is undetermined. The CDR3 has 13 residues. Germline V gene lookup returns CDR1 SQVTM and CDR2 ANQGSEA. The V and J ends lost 2 bases and 2 bases respectively, with 9 bases between them. CDR3 nucleotides: TGCAGCGTTGAAATGGGCCAGCAAGAGACCCAGTACTTC. Translation: CSVEMGQQETQYF.

Ten or more counts support this clonotype. This chain joins TRBV12-3 or TRBV12-4 and TRBJ2-7; 8 bases fit TRBD1. The CDR3 has 13 amino acids. J lost 2 bases, V lost 6 bases, and 3 bases had no gene match. The CDR3 DNA sequence: TGTGCCAGCAGAGTGACAGGGGCCTACGAGCAGTACTTC. Its translation: CASRVTGAYEQYF.

The V call is TRBV5-1, the J call TRBJ2-7; the D call may be TRBD1 or TRBD2 (5 bases each). CDR3 length: 15 amino acids. Germline V gives CDR1 SGHRS, CDR2 YFSETQ. Trimming left V 4 bases short and J 6 bases short, with 20 bases between. CDR3 protein: CASSAIRDARGEQYF. CDR3 DNA sequence: TGCGCCAGCAGCGCAATCCGGGACGCACGAGGCGAGCAGTACTTC. The complete variable domain, with remaining parts taken from reference TRBV5-1 and TRBJ2-7, reads KAGVTQTPRYLIKTRGQQVTLSCSPISGHRSVSWYQQTPGQGLQFLFEYFSETQRNKGNFPGRFSGRQFSNSRSEMNVSTLELGDSALYLCASSAIRDARGEQYFGPGTRLTVT.

This clonotype was found many times. V and J are TRBV11-3 and TRBJ2-5; 9 nucleotides agree with TRBD2. CDR1 and CDR2 from the germline V gene are SGHNT and YENEEA. V shed 1 base, J shed 0 bases, and the junction held 0 bases outside the gene matches. The CDR3 covers 15 residues. CDR3: CASSLGTSDQETQYF. The CDR3, as DNA: TGTGCCAGCAGCTTAGGGACTAGCGACCAAGAGACCCAGTACTTC.

The sample holds many counts of this clonotype. This rearrangement joins TRBV11-2 to TRBJ2-1; 8 bases match TRBD2. The trim removed 5 bases at V and 7 bases at J, leaving 16 bases unmatched. From germline, CDR1 is SGHAT and CDR2 FQNNGV. CDR3 size: 17 residues. CDR3 DNA sequence: TGTGCCAGCAGCACCGGGAGAAGGACTAGCCTCGAGAATGAGCAGTTCTTC. It translates to CASSTGRRTSLENEQFF.

This clonotype has more than one count but fewer than ten. The chain couples TRBV4-1 to TRBJ2-1; D call uncertain. The CDR3 spans 16 residues. V was clipped by 2 bases and J by 2 bases, with 13 bases between them. CDR1 and CDR2 (germline): MGHRA, YSYEKL. The CDR3 nucleotides read TGCGCCAGCAGCCAACTTGACGTGGTTGCCTACAATGAGCAGTTCTTC. The encoded protein is CASSQLDVVAYNEQFF.

This clonotype was seen repeatedly, ten times or more. The chain links TRBV7-6 to TRBJ2-2; the D is unclear. CDR1 is SGHVS, CDR2 FNYEAQ, per germline. The V and J ends lost 5 bases and 2 bases respectively, with 12 bases between them. This CDR3 region has 15 residues. DNA of the CDR3: TGTGCCAGCAGCCCCCTAGGGTCCAACACCGGGGAGCTGTTTTTT. Its translation is CASSPLGSNTGELFF. The complete variable domain, with remaining parts taken from reference TRBV7-6 and TRBJ2-2, reads GAGVSQSPRYKVTKRGQDVALRCDPISGHVSLYWYRQALGQGPEFLTYFNYEAQQDKSGLPNDRFSAERPEGSISTLTIQRTEQRDSAMYRCASSPLGSNTGELFFGEGSRLTVL.

The table lists this clonotype with many counts. The rearrangement joins TRBV11-3 to TRBJ1-1, with D unclear. From germline, CDR1 is SGHNT and CDR2 YENEEA. The CDR3 spans 15 residues. V lost 2 bases and J lost 3, with 13 bases in between. In nucleotides, the CDR3 is TGTGCCAGCAGCTTACCCGCGCGGGCGGACACTGAAGCTTTCTTT. This translates into CASSLPARADTEAFF. Together with reference TRBV11-3 and TRBJ1-1, the CDR3 gives the full variable domain: EAGVVQSPRYKIIEKKQPVAFWCNPISGHNTLYWYLQNLGQGPELLIRYENEEAVDDSQLPKDRFSAERLKGVDSTLKIQPAELGDSAVYLCASSLPARADTEAFFGQGTRLTVV.

This clonotype was seen many times. This chain links TRBV20-1 with TRBJ1-5; D uncertain. Germline V lookup: CDR1 DFQATT, CDR2 SNEGSKA (reference sequence). V lost 5 bases and J lost 0, with 8 bases in between. The CDR3 contains 13 residues. The CDR3 is CSASLDSNQPQHF. Written as DNA, the CDR3 is TGCAGTGCTTCCTTGGATAGCAATCAGCCCCAGCATTTT.

This clonotype was counted many times. This rearrangement joins TRBV11-2 to TRBJ2-1; D is possibly TRBD1 (7 bases). Trimming stripped 4 bases from V and 11 bases from J, with 21 bases between. CDR3 length: 15 residues. Germline V gene lookup returns CDR1 SGHAT and CDR2 FQNNGV. CDR3 amino acids: CASSSRTGPGLKQFF. In DNA form, the CDR3 reads TGTGCCAGCAGCTCCCGGACAGGACCGGGACTTAAGCAGTTCTTC.

This clonotype was detected only a few times. The chain has TRBV14 and TRBJ2-3, with D possibly TRBD2 on 6 matching bases. The CDR3 runs to 16 residues. Germline CDR1 is SGHDN and CDR2 is FVKESK. V was shortened by 4 bases and J by 2 bases, with 16 bases between the two germline ends. The CDR3: CASSLRLVSTTDTQYF. CDR3 DNA sequence: TGTGCCAGCAGCCTCCGACTAGTTTCGACCACAGATACGCAGTATTTT.

The chain combines TRBV18 with TRBJ2-7; 9 positions agree with TRBD1. Per the germline V gene, CDR1 is KGHSH and CDR2 is LQKENI. The CDR3 spans 16 residues. V gave up 2 bases and J gave up 1 base; unmatched junction bases: 6. CDR3 sequence reads: CASSPGTGSRSYEQYF. Written as DNA, the CDR3 is TGTGCCAGCTCACCAGGGACAGGGTCACGGTCCTACGAGCAGTACTTC.

This clonotype was detected only a few times. This chain uses TRBV27 with TRBJ1-1; maybe TRBD1 (5 bases). CDR1 is MNHEY and CDR2 is SMNVEV in the germline V gene (reference sequence). The CDR3 is 16 residues long. The V gene lost 6 bases and the J gene lost 4 bases, with 21 bases spanning the gap. This chain's CDR3 is CASRLQGVIGGTEAFF. CDR3 coding DNA: TGTGCCAGCAGACTGCAGGGTGTTATCGGGGGCACTGAAGCTTTCTTT.

This clonotype occurred once. This sequence joins TRBV10-2 and TRBJ1-1; no clear D gene. The CDR3 runs to 15 residues. Trimming cost V 0 bases and J 1 base, with 9 bases left between them. Germline-derived CDR1 and CDR2 are WSHSY and SAAADI. CDR3 sequence: CASSESTGENTEAFF. CDR3 coding DNA: TGCGCCAGCAGTGAGTCGACTGGGGAGAACACTGAAGCTTTCTTT.

This clonotype has a handful of counts. The gene calls are TRBV28 and TRBJ1-1; no definite D call. The CDR3 totals 13 residues. The V gene lost 3 bases and the J gene lost 3 bases, with 8 bases spanning the gap. Germline CDR1 and CDR2: MDHEN and SYDVKM. CDR3 sequence: CASSFQTDTEAFF. The CDR3 bases are TGTGCCAGCAGTTTTCAGACGGACACTGAAGCTTTCTTT.

The chain couples TRBV7-9 to TRBJ2-3; maybe TRBD1 (5 bases). CDR1 SEHNR and CDR2 FQNEAQ come from the germline V gene (reference sequence). The CDR3 is made up of 14 amino acids. V lost 5 bases and J 5 bases, leaving 14 bases between the germline ends. The CDR3 reads CASSPSLRGDTQYF. CDR3 sequence (DNA): TGTGCCAGCAGCCCCTCCCTTAGGGGAGATACGCAGTATTTT.

This clonotype has a handful of counts. The chain couples TRBV19 to TRBJ2-1; D is unresolved. CDR1 LNHDA and CDR2 SQIVND come from the germline V gene (reference sequence). The CDR3 runs 15 residues. V was cut by 4 bases and J by 0 bases, with 10 bases left in between. DNA for the CDR3: TGTGCCAGTAGTAGCCAGTCCCGCTCCTACAATGAGCAGTTCTTC. It codes for CASSSQSRSYNEQFF.

The rearrangement links TRBV2 to TRBJ2-3, with 7 nucleotides matching TRBD2. CDR3 length: 16 amino acids. The V segment lost 3 bases and the J segment 2 bases; nucleotides outside the gene matches: 8. Germline V gene sequence: CDR1 SNHLY, CDR2 FYNNEI. Here the CDR3 reads CASSDQEAGLTDTQYF. CDR3 nucleotides: TGTGCCAGCAGTGACCAGGAAGCGGGACTCACAGATACGCAGTATTTT.